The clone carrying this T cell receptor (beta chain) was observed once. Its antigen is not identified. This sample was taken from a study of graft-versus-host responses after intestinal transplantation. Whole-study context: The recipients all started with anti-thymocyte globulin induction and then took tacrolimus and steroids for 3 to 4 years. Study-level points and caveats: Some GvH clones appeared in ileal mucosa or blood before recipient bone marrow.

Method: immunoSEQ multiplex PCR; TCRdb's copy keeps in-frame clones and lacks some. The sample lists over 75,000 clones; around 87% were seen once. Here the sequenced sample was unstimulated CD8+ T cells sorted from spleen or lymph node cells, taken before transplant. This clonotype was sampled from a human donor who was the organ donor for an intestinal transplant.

The CDR3 sequence: CASSLIWDRGHNEQFF. The CDR3 DNA reads as TGCGCCAGCAGCCTCATATGGGACAGGGGGCACAATGAGCAGTTCTTC. This chain connects TRBV4-1 to TRBJ2-1; 12 bases line up with TRBD1. J lost 5 bases, V lost 4 bases, and 6 bases had no gene match. The CDR3 runs to 16 residues. The germline CDR1 and CDR2 sequences are MGHRA and YSYEKL.